This T cell receptor (beta chain) was sequenced during a study of blood T cell repertoires in COVID-19. Study summary: The United States, Italy and Spain were the sources of the acute and convalescent COVID-19 samples. T cells, B-cell-depleted T cells, or PBMCs provided the cDNA or gDNA that served as material.

Source study methods: How many nucleated cells were present was estimated from reference gene primer amplification. TCRdb's copy holds only in-frame clones and misses some; the assay was immunoSEQ multiplex PCR. V and J calls and clone size come straight from that table; D and trimming were deduced from the DNA. The profile covers over 100,000 clones, with 60% to 75% appearing a single time and 1.9% taken by the ten largest. Trimming cost V 10 bases and J 1 base; bases outside gene matches: 9. CDR3 length equals 14 residues. Germline V gene lookup returns CDR1 MNHEY and CDR2 SVGAGI. V and J are TRBV6-5 and TRBJ2-7, with 8 bases matching TRBD2. The clonotype originates from a woman in her seventies with acute or convalescent COVID-19. Sequencing used peripheral blood. In nucleotides, the CDR3 is TGTGCCACCGGACGGGGGGGGCCTTCCTACGAGCAGTACTTC. Its translation: CATGRGGPSYEQYF.